These T cell receptor beta chains were read from a single sample in a study of T cells in Graves' hyperthyroidism and ophthalmopathy. TCRdb reanalysed the multiplex PCR reads using MiXCR and keeps one entry per CDR3 protein. The table includes 400,000 to 500,000 distinct CDR3 sequences, roughly 14% detected once. Sequencing was carried out using blood. The origin of the receptors is a woman aged 18-29 years with Graves' hyperthyroidism. The CDR3 runs from the conserved cysteine through the conserved F or W. D genes are given only for firm matches. Only some rows state a clone size, as once, few, many or a class for expanded clones.

>TRBV5-1|TRBJ1-4|TRBD1|few|14
CASSWSGTDEKLFF
TGCGCCAGCAGCTGGAGCGGGACAGATGAAAAACTGTTTTTT
>TRBV19|TRBJ1-2|NA|NA|13
CASSMGRGYGYTF
TGTGCCAGTAGTATGGGCAGGGGCTATGGCTACACCTTC
>TRBV5-1|TRBJ1-5|NA|few|15
CASSLDPGQYQPQHF
TGCGCCAGCAGCTTGGATCCCGGCCAATACCAGCCCCAGCATTTT
>TRBV5-4|TRBJ1-3|TRBD1|few|16
CASSSIGQGAGNTIYF
TGTGCCAGCAGCAGCATTGGACAGGGGGCTGGAAACACCATATATTTT
>TRBV19|TRBJ1-3|NA|few|11
CASSKWNTIYF
TGTGCCAGTAGTAAGTGGAACACCATATATTTT
>TRBV7-2|TRBJ1-3|NA|few|15
CASSLSWGSGNTIYF
TGTGCCAGCAGCTTATCCTGGGGCTCTGGAAACACCATATATTTT
>TRBV2|TRBJ2-5|TRBD2|many|18
CASSRTVPGLAGQETQYF
TGTGCCAGCAGTAGAACCGTCCCGGGACTAGCGGGCCAAGAGACCCAGTACTTC
>TRBV27|TRBJ2-7|NA|many|15
CASSPGTSSGYEQYF
TGTGCCAGCAGTCCCGGGACTTCCTCGGGGTACGAGCAGTACTTC
>TRBV11-3|TRBJ2-6|NA|many|16
CASSEGGASGANVLTF
TGTGCCAGCAGCGAGGGGGGGGCCTCTGGGGCCAACGTCCTGACTTTC
>TRBV15|TRBJ2-3|TRBD2|NA|16
CATSRDGGSGADTQYF
TGTGCCACCAGCAGAGATGGCGGGAGCGGGGCAGATACGCAGTATTTT
>TRBV20-1|TRBJ2-5|NA|many|14
CSAQGRLRQETQYF
TGCAGTGCTCAGGGCCGACTGAGGCAAGAGACCCAGTACTTC